This T cell receptor (beta chain) was sequenced during a study of human T cells and chemical hapten exposure. About the study: Upper inner arm skin measuring approximately 2 cm by approximately 2 cm received 2% DPC for sensitization. It was small differences in pooled library volume that mainly caused per-sample TCR yields to vary.

The germline V gene encodes CDR1 MDHEN and CDR2 SYDVKM. The CDR3 totals 12 residues. Noted time point: pre-sensitization, week 0. Treatment given: therapeutic diphenylcyclopropenone sensitization with weekly scalp DPC. Single cDNA molecules in the library carried unique molecular identifiers attached during preparation. TCRdb itself ran the RACE reads through MiXCR, one entry per CDR3 protein. The table has roughly 260,000 distinct CDR3 sequences, 7.5% to 9% seen once. In its sample, this clonotype was seen many times. Germline and junction disagree at one end, which may indicate a read error. The TCR originated in a middle-aged woman with alopecia areata. Some clones in this sample may be carry-over from other donors' samples. V is TRBV28 and J is TRBJ2-4; TRBD1 might be the D (6 bases). The input for sequencing was whole blood, taken in connection with sensitization to the hapten diphenylcyclopropenone (DPC). The CDR3 here is CASSSLRDQGLF. In DNA, the CDR3 is TGTGCCAGCAGTTCCCTCCGGGACCAGGGGTTGTTC.